The present entry profiles one T cell receptor beta chain with its context. Its antigen remains unknown. Relative to the germline gene, one junction end is altered; a read error may explain this. The sample belongs to a study of tumor-infiltrating lymphocytes in primary liver carcinoma. The wider study: Stage T1-T3 N0M0 and a size of about 4.2 to 11 cm characterized the tumors. General study points: Researchers did not compare CD4+ and CD8+ repertoires, as samples were bulk unsorted.

Blood RNA came from unsorted whole blood; germline DNA was also extracted. The CDR3 has 12 residues. Per germline, CDR1 SGHAT and CDR2 FQNNGV. From approximately 450 ng total RNA, TCR beta cDNA was generated with a primer in the constant region. For TCR beta, libraries were produced by three nested multiplex PCR rounds using slightly modified ARM-PCR. With TRBV1-TRBV30 forward primers and a C-beta reverse primer, the first two PCR rounds were run for approximately 9 cycles each. TCRdb reanalysed the multiplex PCR reads using MiXCR and keeps one entry per CDR3 protein. The table includes just over 300,000 distinct CDR3 sequences, about three fifths detected once.

The chain joins TRBV11-2 to TRBJ2-1, with D possibly matching TRBD1 (6 bases). The sample comprised peripheral blood. The receptor was derived from a young woman with primary liver carcinoma and hepatitis B virus infection. The CDR3 DNA sequence: TGTGCCAGCAGCCTTCTAACAGGGAATCGGCTCTTC. Protein product: CASSLLTGNRLF.